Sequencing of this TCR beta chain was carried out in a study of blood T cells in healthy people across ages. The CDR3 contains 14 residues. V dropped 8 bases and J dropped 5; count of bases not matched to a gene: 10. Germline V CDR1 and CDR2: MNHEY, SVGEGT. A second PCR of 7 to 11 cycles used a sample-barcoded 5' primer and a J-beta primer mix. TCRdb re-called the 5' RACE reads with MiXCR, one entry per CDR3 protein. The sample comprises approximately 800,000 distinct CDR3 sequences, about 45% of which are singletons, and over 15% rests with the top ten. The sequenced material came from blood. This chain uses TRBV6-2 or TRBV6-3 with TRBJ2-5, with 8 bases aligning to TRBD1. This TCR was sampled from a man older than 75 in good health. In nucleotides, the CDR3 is TGTGCCAGCGGAGGACAGGGAGTAAGGGAGACCCAGTACTTC. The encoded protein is CASGGQGVRETQYF.